This T cell receptor beta chain stems from a study of sequential checkpoint blockade in melanoma. Study at large: Patients were randomized 1:1 to nivolumab-then-ipilimumab or ipilimumab-then-nivolumab first-line. Each arm's sequence ended with maintenance nivolumab.

CDR3 length: 13 residues. Germline values: CDR1 LNHNV, CDR2 YYDKDF (reference sequence). V was trimmed by 5 bases and J by 6 bases, leaving 11 bases between them. Sample treatment: randomized to nivolumab then ipilimumab (arm A) or the reverse (arm B). Patients had received no earlier DNA-damaging chemotherapy. Sorted cells were live CD3+CD8+, lacking CD19 and CD56, from PBMCs. The data were produced by immunoSEQ multiplex PCR, yet TCRdb's version contains in-frame clones alone and is incomplete. The data show around 15,000 clones, about 92% seen once. Here the sequenced sample was CD8+ T cells sorted from blood (inferred from file names), taken from a patient given nivolumab and ipilimumab in sequence. The TCR sequence derives from a human donor with melanoma. The rearrangement uses TRBV15 and TRBJ1-5, with D unresolved. CDR3 sequence reads: CATSPDRGQPQHF. As DNA, the CDR3 is TGTGCCACCAGCCCGGACCGGGGTCAGCCCCAGCATTTT.